This T cell receptor (beta chain) comes out of a study of HIV-infected patients and healthy controls. This clonotype was picked up many times. TCRdb ran MiXCR on the 5' RACE reads and lists one entry per CDR3 protein. The sample holds more than 60,000 distinct CDR3 sequences, less than 20% seen once. The CDR3 extends over 15 amino acids. The germline gives CDR1 DFQATT, CDR2 SNEGSKA (reference sequence). The V gene end was trimmed by 4 bases and the J gene end by 2 bases; junction bases not matched to a gene: 7. This receptor was taken from a human donor in good health. Sample: CD4+ T cells from blood. This chain joins TRBV20-1 and TRBJ2-5, with 10 bases that match TRBD2. The DNA of the CDR3 is TGCAGTGCTATAAGCGGGAGGGACCTACAAGAGACCCAGTACTTC. This encodes CSAISGRDLQETQYF.